The 17 T cell receptor beta chains below were found in one sample sequenced in a study of cytomegalovirus exposure and HLA in healthy donors. It was with 60 Vbeta and 13 Jbeta primers that the PCR ran. Using immunoSEQ multiplex PCR, the repertoire was profiled, and TCRdb retains in-frame clones only, with some absent. Among 120,000 to 150,000 clones listed, approximately 72% were seen once. Material for sequencing was PBMCs. Receptors originate from a woman aged 55 to 70 in good health and CMV-seronegative.

The chain recombines TRBV5-1 with TRBJ1-5; 9 positions match TRBD1. CDR1 SGHRS and CDR2 YFSETQ come from the germline V gene. This CDR3 contains 15 residues. The junction had 9 bases not matched to a gene; V was cut back by 4 bases and J by 7 bases. The CDR3 sequence is CASSAGTGSNQPQHF. The DNA for the CDR3 is TGCGCCAGCAGCGCGGGGACAGGGAGTAACCAGCCCCAGCATTTT.

The J gene is TRBJ2-7, the V gene TRBV2, with D perhaps matching TRBD2 (6 bases). The length of the CDR3 is 15 residues. Looked up from germline, CDR1 is SNHLY and CDR2 is FYNNEI. The V end was cut by 5 bases, the J end by 0 bases, with 14 bases between. The CDR3 bases are TGTGCCAGCAGTCAAAGCGGGTTTAGCTCCTACGAGCAGTACTTC. Residues: CASSQSGFSSYEQYF. The full variable domain, with the rest looked up from reference TRBV2 and TRBJ2-7, is EPEVTQTPSHQVTQMGQEVILRCVPISNHLYFYWYRQILGQKVEFLVSFYNNEISEKSEIFDDQFSVERPDGSNFTLKIRSTKLEDSAMYFCASSQSGFSSYEQYFGPGTRLTVT.

The V call is TRBV30, the J call TRBJ2-7; 13 positions match TRBD2. From germline, CDR1 is GTSNPN and CDR2 SVGIG (reference sequence). The CDR3 runs 17 residues. Trimming removed 5 bases from V and 4 bases from J; junction bases left unmatched: 14. CDR3 DNA sequence: TGTGCCTGGCCTGCCGGGACTAGCGGGATCTCGTGTTACGAGCAGTACTTC. Amino acid sequence: CAWPAGTSGISCYEQYF.

This clone was observed once. The chain carries TRBV6-5 and TRBJ2-2; TRBD1 matches at 8 bases. The CDR3 is 15 amino acids. J gave up 4 bases and V 6 bases, and 7 bases lay outside the gene matches. Germline loops: CDR1 MNHEY, CDR2 SVGAGI. The CDR3 sequence is CASRPTGASTGELFF. The CDR3 bases are TGTGCCAGCAGACCGACAGGGGCGAGCACCGGGGAGCTGTTTTTT.

V usage is TRBV5-1 and J usage is TRBJ2-7; 7 nucleotides agree with TRBD1. Germline loops: CDR1 SGHRS, CDR2 YFSETQ. This CDR3 is built from 13 residues. The J segment lost 2 bases and the V segment lost 2 bases, leaving 1 base of the junction unmatched. The CDR3 reads CASSFDRAYEQYF. The DNA of the CDR3 is TGCGCCAGCAGCTTCGACAGGGCCTACGAGCAGTACTTC.

This chain uses TRBV7-9 with TRBJ1-5; D is possibly TRBD1 (5 bases). With 0 bases removed from V and 1 base from J, the gap between germline ends came to 10 bases. In germline, CDR1 is SEHNR, CDR2 FQNEAQ (reference sequence). The CDR3 consists of 16 residues. The CDR3 loop reads CASSLAGAGSNQPQHF. The DNA of the CDR3 is TGTGCCAGCAGCTTAGCAGGGGCCGGGAGCAATCAGCCCCAGCATTTT.

This clone was seen just once. This chain joins TRBV10-3 and TRBJ2-5; a weak D match, TRBD2 (6 bases). The end of the DNA fits TRBJ2-7 better, so the J call may be wrong. Germline V gene lookup returns CDR1 ENHRY and CDR2 SYGVKD. The CDR3 covers 14 residues. CDR3 sequence reads: CAIWDSLGAYEQYF. The DNA of the CDR3 is TGTGCCATCTGGGACTCCCTAGGGGCCTACGAGCAGTACTTC.

The rearrangement joins TRBV27 to TRBJ2-2; maybe TRBD1 (5 bases). CDR3 size: 16 residues. Germline loops: CDR1 MNHEY, CDR2 SMNVEV (reference sequence). Trimming took 3 bases from V and 0 from J, leaving 11 bases between them. In DNA form, the CDR3 reads TGTGCCAGCAGTTTCCAGGGCTTCGCGAACACCGGGGAGCTGTTTTTT. It is translated as CASSFQGFANTGELFF.

This clone was detected once. This sequence joins TRBV23-1 and TRBJ2-7; D is possibly TRBD2 (7 bases). TRBV23-1 is placed among ORFs of uncertain function. This CDR3 spans 13 amino acids. Between the trimmed V and J ends, which lost 4 bases and 5 bases, there was a span of 12 bases. The CDR3 DNA reads TGCGCCAGCAGTCTAGGGGGAGGGAACGAGCAGTACTTC. It encodes CASSLGGGNEQYF.

This sequence joins TRBV28 and TRBJ2-5, with 7 bases matching TRBD1. Germline CDR1 is MDHEN and CDR2 is SYDVKM. V was pared by 1 base and J by 2 bases, with 7 bases of the junction left unmatched. The CDR3 extends over 16 amino acids. CDR3 loop: CASSLSLTGRQETQYF. The CDR3 DNA reads as TGTGCCAGCAGTTTATCCCTGACAGGGCGACAAGAGACCCAGTACTTC.

The J gene is TRBJ1-3, the V gene TRBV29-1; tentatively, D is TRBD1 (5 bases). The germline gives CDR1 SQVTM, CDR2 ANQGSEA. There are 13 residues in the CDR3. Trimming stripped 5 bases from V and 4 bases from J, with 12 bases between. The CDR3 nucleotides read TGCAGCGTTCCTGACAGAACGGGAAACACCATATATTTT. Translated: CSVPDRTGNTIYF.

The chain recombines TRBV7-2 with TRBJ2-6; no firm D call. Germline loops: CDR1 SGHTA, CDR2 FQGNSA. This CDR3 has 15 amino acids. V lost 1 base and J lost 0, with 4 bases in between. The chain's CDR3 is CASSLVASGANVLTF. In nucleotides, the CDR3 is TGTGCCAGCAGCTTAGTGGCCTCTGGGGCCAACGTCCTGACTTTC.

The chain uses TRBV4-3 and TRBJ2-1, with TRBD2 as a possible D gene (5 bases). V lost 0 bases and J lost 0, with 15 bases in between. The CDR3 has 18 amino acids. CDR1 is LGHNA and CDR2 is YSLEER in the germline V gene. The chain's CDR3 is CASSQDFSSPSSYNEQFF. CDR3 DNA sequence: TGCGCCAGCAGCCAAGATTTTTCTAGCCCGAGCTCCTACAATGAGCAGTTCTTC.

The chain employs TRBV10-3 and TRBJ2-5, with 9 bases fitting TRBD1. The DNA end is a closer match to TRBJ2-7, so the J assignment may be wrong. This CDR3 spans 14 amino acids. Germline CDR1 reads ENHRY; CDR2 reads SYGVKD. CDR3 region: CAISGGQGTYEQYF. For the CDR3, the DNA is TGTGCCATCAGTGGGGGACAGGGAACCTACGAGCAGTACTTC.

There are a few counts of this clone. The chain is built from TRBV7-9 and TRBJ1-4, with no clear D. Germline assignment: CDR1 SEHNR and CDR2 FQNEAQ (reference sequence). V was shortened by 1 base and J by 8 bases, with 8 bases between the two germline ends. The CDR3 has 13 residues. This chain's CDR3 is CASSLDIPEKLFF. The DNA for the CDR3 is TGTGCCAGCAGCTTAGATATTCCGGAAAAACTGTTTTTT. Together with reference TRBV7-9 and TRBJ1-4, the CDR3 gives the full variable domain: DTGVSQNPRHKITKRGQNVTFRCDPISEHNRLYWYRQTLGQGPEFLTYFQNEAQLEKSRLLSDRFSAERPKGSFSTLEIQRTEQGDSAMYLCASSLDIPEKLFFGSGTQLSVL.

The chain is built from TRBV7-9 and TRBJ1-1; D gene unclear. The CDR3 loop spans 13 amino acids. In germline, CDR1 is SEHNR, CDR2 FQNEAQ (reference sequence). Trimming pared 4 bases from V and 5 bases from J, leaving 11 bases between. Written as DNA, the CDR3 is TGTGCCAGCAGCTCCTTGCCGGGAACTGAAGCTTTCTTT. It is translated as CASSSLPGTEAFF.

This chain uses TRBV7-2 with TRBJ2-7, with a tentative D call TRBD2 (7 bases). CDR1 and CDR2 (germline): SGHTA, FQGNSA. Trimming took 2 bases from V and 7 from J, leaving 15 bases between them. This CDR3 region has 14 residues. For the CDR3, the DNA is TGTGCCAGCAGCTTAACTGGGGGGGCGGAAGAGCAGTACTTC. This translates into CASSLTGGAEEQYF. Full variable domain (remainder filled in from reference TRBV7-2 and TRBJ2-7): GAGVSQSPSNKVTEKGKDVELRCDPISGHTALYWYRQSLGQGLEFLIYFQGNSAPDKSGLPSDRFSAERTGGSVSTLTIQRTQQEDSAVYLCASSLTGGAEEQYFGPGTRLTVT.